Following are 18 T cell receptor beta chains from one sample sequenced in a study of blood T cell repertoires in COVID-19 (dated by TCRdb to 2019 to 2021). Receptors were amplified or captured by the immunoSEQ multiplex PCR assay. This is the immuneACCESS table as TCRdb keeps it, with only in-frame sequences that have V and J called. A part of the clones is gone; compared with another copy, unresolved V genes explain less than half, and the rest is unexplained. Present in this sample are over 300,000 clones, 88% of which were seen just once. The ten largest clones add up to about 0.89% of the sample. Sequenced: PBMCs or T cells enriched from blood (not recorded which). The receptor set was obtained from a young woman with acute COVID-19.

The genes are TRBV10-3 and TRBJ1-1; the match to TRBD1 covers 9 bases. Trimming cost V 4 bases and J 6 bases; bases outside gene matches: 12. Germline V gives CDR1 ENHRY, CDR2 SYGVKD. This CDR3 region has 16 residues. CDR3 nucleotides: TGTGCCATCAGTGGTCTAGGGACAGGGTCGGAACCTGAAGCTTTCTTT. Protein sequence: CAISGLGTGSEPEAFF.

V is TRBV3-1 (or the pseudogene TRBV3-2) and J is TRBJ1-5; 9 bases line up with TRBD1. The V gene's germline CDR1 is LGHDT and CDR2 YNNKEL (reference sequence). This CDR3 comprises 17 residues. The V gene end was trimmed by 2 bases and the J gene end by 7 bases; junction bases not matched to a gene: 12. The CDR3 reads CASSQPLDRGIGQPQHF. CDR3 sequence (DNA): TGTGCCAGCAGCCAACCGCTGGACAGGGGAATAGGCCAGCCCCAGCATTTT.

The genes are TRBV4-2 and TRBJ1-2; TRBD1 matches 7 bases. V lost 0 bases to trimming and J lost 6 bases; unmatched junction nucleotides: 7. Looked up from germline, CDR1 is LGHNA and CDR2 is YNFKEQ. CDR3 size: 15 residues. CDR3 coding DNA: TGTGCCAGCAGCCAAGATAAGGGGGCTGGAGATGGCTACACCTTC. This encodes CASSQDKGAGDGYTF.

The V call is TRBV27, the J call TRBJ1-5; D remains unclear. V was clipped by 3 bases and J by 4 bases, with 7 bases between them. CDR1 is MNHEY and CDR2 is SMNVEV in the germline V gene (reference sequence). The CDR3 consists of 13 residues. This chain's CDR3 is CASSFGRNQPQHF. The DNA for the CDR3 is TGTGCCAGCAGTTTTGGCAGAAATCAGCCCCAGCATTTT.

The chain is built from TRBV27 and TRBJ1-1, with D possibly TRBD1 on 6 matching bases. CDR1 and CDR2 from the germline V gene are MNHEY and SMNVEV (reference sequence). Trimming pared 6 bases from V and 5 bases from J, leaving 19 bases between. This CDR3 has 15 amino acids. The CDR3 coding sequence is TGTGCCAGCAGCCCCAGGGGAACAGGAAGTACTGAAGCTTTCTTT. Its translation: CASSPRGTGSTEAFF.

The rearrangement uses TRBV4-1 and TRBJ2-1; 12 bases are a match to TRBD1. The junction had 3 bases not matched to a gene; V was cut back by 4 bases and J by 5 bases. Germline V lookup: CDR1 MGHRA, CDR2 YSYEKL. CDR3 length: 15 residues. The CDR3 region has the DNA TGCGCCAGCAGCCGGGGACAGGGGGCTAACAATGAGCAGTTCTTC. This sequence encodes CASSRGQGANNEQFF.

The CDR3 loop is CASSQEDRVLYGYTF. Written as DNA, the CDR3 is TGTGCCAGCAGCCAAGAGGACAGGGTGTTGTATGGCTACACCTTC. V usage is TRBV14 and J usage is TRBJ1-2; 8 positions agree with TRBD1. The junction had 5 bases not matched to a gene; V was cut back by 0 bases and J by 5 bases. CDR3 size: 15 residues. Germline CDR1 SGHDN, CDR2 FVKESK.

The chain combines TRBV4-1 with TRBJ2-2, with 12 bases lining up with TRBD1. The ends lost 3 bases at V and 6 bases at J; junction bases unmatched: 20. Germline lookup yields CDR1 MGHRA and CDR2 YSYEKL. This CDR3 is built from 21 residues. In DNA, the CDR3 is TGCGCCAGCAGCCAGAAAAATCAAGGGACAGGGGGCTTTTTTTACGCCGGGGAGCTGTTTTTT. This translates into CASSQKNQGTGGFFYAGELFF.

The V call is TRBV24-1, the J call TRBJ2-7, with TRBD1 as a possible D gene (5 bases). The length of the CDR3 is 16 residues. Deletions cut 6 bases from V and 0 bases from J, with 17 bases between. Germline values: CDR1 KGHDR, CDR2 SFDVKD. This chain's CDR3 is CATSPSWGRHSYEQYF. The CDR3 region has the DNA TGTGCCACCAGTCCCTCGTGGGGCCGCCACTCCTACGAGCAGTACTTC.

The chain uses TRBV13 and TRBJ2-7; maybe TRBD1 (5 bases). Trimming took 0 bases from V and 6 from J, leaving 12 bases between them. The CDR3 totals 14 residues. CDR1 is PRHDT and CDR2 is FYEKMQ in the germline V gene (reference sequence). This CDR3 reads CASSLGQGQGEQYF. CDR3 nucleotide sequence: TGTGCCAGCAGCTTAGGACAAGGACAAGGCGAGCAGTACTTC. The full variable domain, with the rest looked up from reference TRBV13 and TRBJ2-7, is AAGVIQSPRHLIKEKRETATLKCYPIPRHDTVYWYQQGPGQDPQFLISFYEKMQSDKGSIPDRFSAQQFSDYHSELNMSSLELGDSALYFCASSLGQGQGEQYFGPGTRLTVT.

This clone was seen once. This chain uses TRBV12-3 or TRBV12-4 with TRBJ2-2; unclear D gene. This CDR3 is built from 12 residues. V lost 7 bases and J lost 6, with 9 bases in between. For the CDR3, the DNA is TGTGCCAGCATATACGGTTCCGGGGAGCTGTTTTTT. Translated, it gives CASIYGSGELFF.

V gene TRBV5-4 combines with J gene TRBJ2-3; 8 bases align to TRBD2. The CDR3 loop spans 14 amino acids. The ends lost 3 bases at V and 4 bases at J; junction bases unmatched: 4. In germline, CDR1 is SGHNT, CDR2 YYREEE (reference sequence). The CDR3: CASSSRGGPDTQYF. The CDR3 region has the DNA TGTGCCAGCAGCTCCCGGGGGGGCCCAGATACGCAGTATTTT.

This chain joins TRBV7-9 and TRBJ2-1; TRBD1 aligns across 10 bases. The CDR3 has 15 amino acids. The germline V gene has CDR1 SEHNR and CDR2 FQNEAQ (reference sequence). V lost 5 bases and J lost 6; bases outside the gene matches: 7. The CDR3 coding sequence is TGTGCCAGCAGCACGGGGACAGGGGATGGCAATGAGCAGTTCTTC. This translates into CASSTGTGDGNEQFF. Based on the CDR3 plus reference TRBV7-9 and TRBJ2-1, the full variable domain is DTGVSQNPRHKITKRGQNVTFRCDPISEHNRLYWYRQTLGQGPEFLTYFQNEAQLEKSRLLSDRFSAERPKGSFSTLEIQRTEQGDSAMYLCASSTGTGDGNEQFFGPGTRLTVL.

Only one count was recorded for this clone. The rearrangement joins TRBV6-1 to TRBJ1-4; D call uncertain. CDR3 size: 12 residues. The V gene's germline CDR1 is MNHNS and CDR2 SASEGT. V gave up 5 bases and J gave up 12 bases, with 13 bases separating them. CDR3 in amino acids: CASSSSVVELFF. As DNA, the CDR3 is TGTGCCAGCAGTTCCTCGGTAGTGGAACTGTTTTTT.

CDR3 protein: CASSTVGNQPQHF. CDR3 DNA: TGTGCCAGCAGTACAGTTGGCAATCAGCCCCAGCATTTT. V usage is TRBV7-2 and J usage is TRBJ1-5; D is undetermined. Looked up from germline, CDR1 is SGHTA and CDR2 is FQGNSA. This CDR3 comprises 13 residues. The V end was cut by 6 bases, the J end by 2 bases, with 8 bases between. Full variable domain (outside the CDR3, taken from reference TRBV7-2 and TRBJ1-5): GAGVSQSPSNKVTEKGKDVELRCDPISGHTALYWYRQSLGQGLEFLIYFQGNSAPDKSGLPSDRFSAERTGGSVSTLTIQRTQQEDSAVYLCASSTVGNQPQHFGDGTRLSIL.

As regards this clone: Within the sample, other DNA sequences also encode this same CDR3. The chain is built from TRBV5-1 and TRBJ1-1; 8 bases line up with TRBD1. The CDR3 sequence is 14 residues long. V dropped 3 bases and J dropped 3; count of bases not matched to a gene: 4. Germline CDR1 reads SGHRS; CDR2 reads YFSETQ. CDR3 in DNA: TGCGCCAGCAGCTCAACAGGGGGGTACACTGAAGCTTTCTTT. Its protein is CASSSTGGYTEAFF. The full variable domain, completed using reference TRBV5-1 and TRBJ1-1, is KAGVTQTPRYLIKTRGQQVTLSCSPISGHRSVSWYQQTPGQGLQFLFEYFSETQRNKGNFPGRFSGRQFSNSRSEMNVSTLELGDSALYLCASSSTGGYTEAFFGQGTRLTVV.

This clone was picked up one time. This chain connects TRBV9 to TRBJ2-3; tentatively, D is TRBD2 (6 bases). V gave up 0 bases and J gave up 7 bases, with 18 bases separating them. CDR1 and CDR2 (germline): SGDLS, YYNGEE. The CDR3 is 16 amino acids. The CDR3 DNA reads as TGTGCCAGCAGCGTAGCTATGGGGGGATCAGGGAATACGCAGTATTTT. Its protein product is CASSVAMGGSGNTQYF. Based on the CDR3 plus reference TRBV9 and TRBJ2-3, the full variable domain is DSGVTQTPKHLITATGQRVTLRCSPRSGDLSVYWYQQSLDQGLQFLIQYYNGEERAKGNILERFSAQQFPDLHSELNLSSLELGDSALYFCASSVAMGGSGNTQYFGPGTRLTVL.

For this clone: Its ends do not fully match the called genes, so a read error is possible. The gene calls are TRBV14 and TRBJ2-2; maybe TRBD2 (5 bases). Germline V gene data show CDR1 as SGHDN and CDR2 as FVKESK. The CDR3 sequence is 14 residues long. The CDR3 region is CASSPGLRNRELFF. CDR3 coding DNA: TGTGCCAGCAGCCCTGGTCTCAGGAATAGGGAGTTGTTTTTT. The whole variable domain, filled in from reference TRBV14 and TRBJ2-2, reads EAGVTQFPSHSVIEKGQTVTLRCDPISGHDNLYWYRRVMGKEIKFLLHFVKESKQDESGMPNNRFLAERTGGTYSTLKVQPAELEDSGVYFCASSPGLRNRELFFGEGSRLTVL.